Below, 23 T cell receptor beta chains from the same sample are listed, as sequenced in a study of blood T cells in healthy people across ages. Primers used in a second PCR of roughly 7 to 12 cycles were a sample-barcoded 5' primer and a J-beta primer mix. TCRdb independently ran MiXCR on the 5' RACE reads; one entry per CDR3 protein. The sample consists of about 760,000 distinct CDR3 sequences, approximately 25% of them appearing once. This sample also appeared in a second study, on T cells of mothers and their children.

The sample comprised blood. These TCRs come from a boy between 10 and 17 years old in good health.

This chain joins TRBV5-1 and TRBJ2-7; 16 nucleotides match TRBD2. The V gene's germline CDR1 is SGHRS and CDR2 YFSETQ. V was pared by 5 bases and J by 0 bases, with 11 bases of the junction left unmatched. CDR3 length: 19 residues. The CDR3 protein is CASSHQGLAGGRISYEQYF. DNA for the CDR3: TGCGCCAGCAGTCACCAGGGACTAGCGGGGGGGCGCATCTCCTACGAGCAGTACTTC. The complete variable domain, with remaining parts taken from reference TRBV5-1 and TRBJ2-7, reads KAGVTQTPRYLIKTRGQQVTLSCSPISGHRSVSWYQQTPGQGLQFLFEYFSETQRNKGNFPGRFSGRQFSNSRSEMNVSTLELGDSALYLCASSHQGLAGGRISYEQYFGPGTRLTVT.

The chain couples TRBV20-1 to TRBJ2-1; the match to TRBD2 covers 8 bases. TRBJ2-5 matches the DNA end more closely, so the J call is doubtful. CDR1 and CDR2 from the germline V gene are DFQATT and SNEGSKA (reference sequence). The CDR3 is 13 amino acids. CDR3: CSARPTSAETQYF. DNA of the CDR3: TGCAGTGCTAGACCGACTAGCGCGGAGACCCAGTACTTC.

The CDR3 nucleotides are TGTGCCAGCAGCTCCGCTAGCGGGAGTTTTGAGCAGTTCTTC. Encoded protein: CASSSASGSFEQFF. The chain is built from TRBV7-3 and TRBJ2-1; 10 bases map to TRBD2. This CDR3 has 14 residues. The junction had 6 bases not matched to a gene; V was cut back by 4 bases and J by 9 bases. CDR1 SGHTA and CDR2 FQGTGA come from the germline V gene.

J is TRBJ2-1 and V is TRBV28; tentative D call: TRBD2 (5 bases). CDR1 is MDHEN and CDR2 is SYDVKM in the germline V gene. Trimming stripped 7 bases from V and 0 bases from J, with 10 bases between. CDR3 length: 14 amino acids. The CDR3 region is CASIQRNSYNEQFF. CDR3 DNA: TGTGCCAGCATACAGCGGAACTCCTACAATGAGCAGTTCTTC.

The V and J genes are TRBV4-1 and TRBJ2-7, with 8 positions matching TRBD2. The CDR3 is 14 amino acids. Unmatched junction bases numbered 4, after V lost 1 base and J lost 5 bases. Germline loops: CDR1 MGHRA, CDR2 YSYEKL. For the CDR3, the DNA is TGCGCCAGCAGCCAAGGACTAGCGTCTCACGAGCAGTACTTC. Residues: CASSQGLASHEQYF.

This clonotype was observed a handful of times. CDR3 sequence: CASSIDGGGGTDTQYF. The DNA for the CDR3 is TGTGCCAGTAGTATAGATGGCGGGGGCGGCACAGATACGCAGTATTTT. This chain connects TRBV19 to TRBJ2-3, with D maybe TRBD2 (7 bases). Germline V gene data show CDR1 as LNHDA and CDR2 as SQIVND (reference sequence). The germline V and J ends were trimmed by 0 bases and 1 base, with 11 bases remaining between them. This CDR3 has 16 residues.

V gene TRBV29-1 combines with J gene TRBJ2-5, with 10 bases matching TRBD2. This CDR3 spans 13 amino acids. Per the germline V gene, CDR1 is SQVTM and CDR2 is ANQGSEA. The V gene end was trimmed by 7 bases and the J gene end by 8 bases; junction bases not matched to a gene: 10. CDR3 DNA: TGCAGCGCCCGCTTCGCTAGCGGGAGTACCCAGTACTTC. It specifies CSARFASGSTQYF.

The J gene is TRBJ2-7, the V gene TRBV12-3 or TRBV12-4, with D maybe TRBD1 (5 bases). There are 13 residues in the CDR3. Trimming removed 6 bases at V and 2 bases at J, with 11 bases between. The CDR3 loop is CASRPTATYEQYF. The CDR3 nucleotides are TGTGCCAGCAGACCGACAGCAACCTACGAGCAGTACTTC.

This sequence joins TRBV13 and TRBJ2-5; 7 bases map to TRBD1. J was trimmed by 0 bases and V by 6 bases; bases with no gene match: 1. The CDR3 runs to 13 residues. Germline-derived CDR1 and CDR2 are PRHDT and FYEKMQ (reference sequence). CDR3: CASRDRDQETQYF. In nucleotides, the CDR3 is TGTGCCAGCAGAGACAGGGACCAAGAGACCCAGTACTTC.

V usage is TRBV20-1 and J usage is TRBJ1-2, with TRBD1 matching 7 bases. This CDR3 contains 14 residues. CDR1 and CDR2 from the germline V gene are DFQATT and SNEGSKA (reference sequence). The V gene end was trimmed by 3 bases and the J gene end by 4 bases; junction bases not matched to a gene: 8. CDR3: CSASVGGQLYGYTF. In DNA form, the CDR3 reads TGCAGTGCTAGCGTGGGGGGACAGCTCTATGGCTACACCTTC.

This clonotype was counted between two and nine times. V gene TRBV6-6 combines with J gene TRBJ2-7; unclear D gene. The CDR3 runs 11 residues. The germline V gene encodes CDR1 MNHNY and CDR2 SVGAGI (reference sequence). Trimming removed 1 base from V and 7 bases from J, with 5 bases in between. Here the CDR3 reads CASSYFEEQYF. The DNA for the CDR3 is TGTGCCAGCAGTTACTTCGAGGAGCAGTACTTC.

The genes are TRBV7-2 and TRBJ2-3; TRBD2 is a possible D gene (5 bases). V dropped 2 bases and J dropped 0 bases, with 15 bases sitting between them. Germline V gives CDR1 SGHTA, CDR2 FQGNSA. This CDR3 spans 17 amino acids. CDR3: CASSLLGRVGSTDTQYF. The CDR3 nucleotides read TGTGCCAGCAGCTTACTAGGGCGGGTCGGTAGCACAGATACGCAGTATTTT.

Only a few counts were recorded for this clonotype. The V call is TRBV29-1, the J call TRBJ2-7; D unclear. V was cut by 5 bases and J by 0 bases, with 11 bases left in between. The CDR3 has 13 amino acids. The V gene's germline CDR1 is SQVTM and CDR2 ANQGSEA. CDR3 DNA: TGCAGCGTTCGTCCAGGCCGCTCCTACGAGCAGTACTTC. It is translated as CSVRPGRSYEQYF.

A few counts support this clonotype. The chain couples TRBV21-1 to TRBJ1-2; the tabulated D call, TRBD1, remains unverified against the DNA. TRBV21-1 is tagged as a pseudogene. The length of the CDR3 is 17 residues. For the CDR3, the DNA is TGTGCCAGCAGCAAAGGACGCCGGACAGGCCAGCCCTATGGCTACACCTTC. It is translated as CASSKGRRTGQPYGYTF.

The chain links TRBV28 to TRBJ1-2; TRBD1 agrees at 7 bases. The CDR3 contains 12 residues. V was pared by 8 bases and J by 8 bases, with 8 bases of the junction left unmatched. CDR1 MDHEN and CDR2 SYDVKM come from the germline V gene. CDR3 region: CASGGTVGGYTF. In nucleotides, the CDR3 is TGTGCCAGCGGGGGGACAGTTGGAGGCTACACCTTC.

This sequence joins TRBV29-1 and TRBJ1-2; D gene unclear. The CDR3 length is 13 residues. Germline V gene lookup returns CDR1 SQVTM and CDR2 ANQGSEA. V was cut by 4 bases and J by 2 bases, with 11 bases left in between. The CDR3: CSVVVSENYGYTF. The DNA of the CDR3 is TGCAGCGTTGTAGTAAGTGAGAACTATGGCTACACCTTC.

The chain is built from TRBV7-9 and TRBJ2-3; D gene uncertain. V was pared by 4 bases and J by 1 base, with 9 bases between. CDR1 is SEHNR, CDR2 FQNEAQ, per germline (reference sequence). The CDR3 loop spans 14 amino acids. The CDR3 DNA reads TGTGCCAGCAGCTCCCCTGGGGGCACAGATACGCAGTATTTT. It is translated as CASSSPGGTDTQYF.

The V and J genes are TRBV6-1 and TRBJ1-6; TRBD1 matches 9 bases. J was trimmed by 7 bases and V by 1 base; bases with no gene match: 5. The CDR3 is made up of 16 amino acids. Germline V gives CDR1 MNHNS, CDR2 SASEGT. The CDR3 region is CASSEGTGVENSPLHF. The DNA for the CDR3 is TGTGCCAGCAGTGAAGGGACAGGGGTGGAAAATTCACCCCTCCACTTT.

This clonotype was counted ten times or more. One end of the junction fails to match germline, which may point to a read error. The chain carries TRBV9 and TRBJ2-5, with 9 positions matching TRBD2. This CDR3 has 14 amino acids. Germline CDR1 is SGDLS and CDR2 is YYNGEE. For the CDR3, the DNA is TGCGCCAGCAGTGTTAGCGGGAGCCAAGAGACCCAGTACTTC. The encoded protein is CASSVSGSQETQYF.

This clonotype was detected only a few times. The chain is built from TRBV2 and TRBJ2-6; D is unclear. The CDR3 extends over 17 amino acids. Germline values: CDR1 SNHLY, CDR2 FYNNEI. Between the trimmed V and J ends, which lost 3 bases and 1 base, there was a span of 13 bases. CDR3 nucleotides: TGTGCCAGCAGTGATTTAACGGCCCTTTCTGGGGCCAACGTCCTGACTTTC. It is translated as CASSDLTALSGANVLTF.

This clonotype appeared many times. The rearrangement uses TRBV4-3 and TRBJ2-5; D is unclear. The J call may be faulty, since TRBJ2-7 better matches the DNA end. Germline CDR1 and CDR2: LGHNA and YSLEER. The CDR3 consists of 14 residues. Here the CDR3 reads CASSQMGNSYEQYF. CDR3 DNA: TGCGCCAGCAGCCAAATGGGGAACTCCTACGAGCAGTACTTC.

This clonotype was observed a few times. The chain combines TRBV4-1 with TRBJ1-1; 9 bases are shared with TRBD1. Germline CDR1 is MGHRA and CDR2 is YSYEKL. Unmatched junction bases numbered 10, after V lost 3 bases and J lost 5 bases. CDR3 length: 16 amino acids. The CDR3 DNA is TGCGCCAGCAGCCATTACCTGGGACAGGGACGGACTGAAGCTTTCTTT. Amino acids: CASSHYLGQGRTEAFF.

Only a few counts were recorded for this clonotype. J is TRBJ2-3 and V is TRBV12-3 or TRBV12-4, with 10 bases matching TRBD2. With V trimmed by 5 bases and J by 4 bases, 3 bases remained unmatched. The length of the CDR3 is 14 residues. The CDR3: CASSPSGRADTQYF. The CDR3 nucleotides read TGTGCCAGCAGTCCCAGCGGGAGGGCAGATACGCAGTATTTT.